This TCR beta chain was identified during a study of regulatory T cells in long-lasting Graves disease. V shed 5 bases and J 1 base; nucleotides not matched to a gene: 7. The germline V gene has CDR1 DFQATT and CDR2 SNEGSKA (reference sequence). This CDR3 has 15 residues. Study-level results: Those with persistent Graves' had less TCR diversity than newly diagnosed patients.

This clonotype was observed a handful of times. Its specificity is unknown. Time point meaning: newly diagnosed GD, antithyroid drugs for less than 3 months. Isolated PBMC RNA provided the starting material for the TCR library. Arm-PCR of CDR3 regions and iRepertoire HTBI primers were the basis on which TCR beta libraries were built. As processed by the authors: Gene usage covered about 60 TRBV and 13 to 15 TRBJ segments. TCRdb analysed the multiplex PCR reads with MiXCR anew, one entry per CDR3 protein. It is TCRdb's table, rather than the study itself, that gives the V and J calls and clone size. Among approximately 350,000 distinct CDR3 sequences listed, 15% to 20% were seen once. The same data also went into a second study, on T cells in Graves' hyperthyroidism and ophthalmopathy. Turning to that study: Classification by a 13 V-J model distinguished ophthalmopathy from stable hyperthyroidism. With a median lead of roughly 6.8 months before onset, the model predicted ophthalmopathy.

The V and J genes are TRBV20-1 and TRBJ1-2; 10 bases are a match to TRBD1. The sequencing here drew on peripheral blood mononuclear cells (PBMCs), taken at new diagnosis, from a patient treated with antithyroid drugs. This clonotype originated in a woman between 18 and 29 years old with Graves disease. This CDR3 reads CSASRQGARNYGYTF. For the CDR3, the DNA is TGCAGTGCTTCAAGACAGGGGGCGCGTAACTATGGCTACACCTTC.